These 27 T cell receptor beta chains were all obtained from the same sample, sequenced in a study of shared clonotypes between healthy human individuals. This table comes from immunoSEQ multiplex PCR, and its TCRdb copy is limited to in-frame clones, with some not included. The sample contains around 2.5 million clones, roughly 93% of which appear only once. The sequenced sample was naive CD4+ T cells from PBMCs. Stated subset: CD45RA+ positively selected. The origin of the receptors is a man between 18 and 35 years old in good health. Some clones in this sample may be carry-over from other donors' samples.

This sequence joins TRBV7-2 and TRBJ1-3, with D uncertain. From germline, CDR1 is SGHTA and CDR2 FQGNSA. The CDR3 is 14 amino acids. With 3 bases removed from V and 2 bases from J, the gap between germline ends came to 8 bases. This CDR3 reads CASSLVSAGNTIYF. The DNA for the CDR3 is TGTGCCAGCAGCTTGGTTTCAGCTGGAAACACCATATATTTT.

Turning to this clone: The same CDR3 arises from other DNA sequences in this sample as well. The rearrangement joins TRBV7-9 to TRBJ2-1; 10 nucleotides line up with TRBD2. Unmatched junction bases numbered 2, after V lost 6 bases and J lost 6 bases. CDR1 is SEHNR, CDR2 FQNEAQ, per germline (reference sequence). The CDR3 runs to 13 residues. In DNA, the CDR3 is TGTGCCAGCAGTCTAGCGGGAGTCAATGAGCAGTTCTTC. Translating gives CASSLAGVNEQFF.

The chain has TRBV7-2 and TRBJ2-7; perhaps TRBD2 as D (5 bases). CDR1 is SGHTA, CDR2 FQGNSA, per germline. This CDR3 has 14 residues. Trimming took off 2 bases at V and 1 base at J, with 9 bases between the two ends. CDR3 sequence: CASSLPGKSYEQYF. The CDR3 bases are TGTGCCAGCAGCTTACCGGGAAAGTCCTACGAGCAGTACTTC.

The V gene is TRBV5-8, the J gene TRBJ1-5; maybe TRBD1 (5 bases). V dropped 1 base and J dropped 3 bases, with 11 bases sitting between them. Germline V gives CDR1 SGHTS, CDR2 YDEGEE. The CDR3 is 15 residues long. The CDR3: CASSLQLGLNQPQHF. CDR3 bases: TGTGCCAGCAGCTTGCAGTTGGGGCTCAATCAGCCCCAGCATTTT.

The rearrangement uses TRBV19 and TRBJ1-5, with D possibly matching TRBD1 (6 bases). This CDR3 is 16 amino acids long. V shed 6 bases and J shed 3 bases, with 18 bases lying between them. Germline V gene data show CDR1 as LNHDA and CDR2 as SQIVND (reference sequence). The CDR3 loop is CASSPPTQGLNQPQHF. CDR3 bases: TGTGCCAGTAGCCCCCCGACCCAGGGGCTCAATCAGCCCCAGCATTTT.

CDR3 sequence reads: CASSGSGTGNPYEQYF. Written as DNA, the CDR3 is TGTGCCAGCAGCGGTTCCGGGACAGGCAATCCCTACGAGCAGTACTTC. This chain connects TRBV28 to TRBJ2-5; 8 bases match TRBD1. The J call could be wrong; TRBJ2-7 is a better fit for the DNA end. CDR3 length: 16 amino acids. Looked up from germline, CDR1 is MDHEN and CDR2 is SYDVKM.

The rearrangement links TRBV19 to TRBJ2-1, with TRBD1 matching 10 bases. The germline CDR1 and CDR2 sequences are LNHDA and SQIVND (reference sequence). This CDR3 comprises 19 residues. V lost 4 bases and J lost 1; bases outside the gene matches: 13. The CDR3 coding sequence is TGTGCCAGTAGTACGGGACAGGGGACTCGATTTCGATCCTACAATGAGCAGTTCTTC. This gives the protein CASSTGQGTRFRSYNEQFF.

The gene calls are TRBV9 and TRBJ2-1, with D unclear. The CDR3 length is 15 residues. V gave up 0 bases and J gave up 9 bases, with 16 bases separating them. Germline V CDR1 and CDR2: SGDLS, YYNGEE. The CDR3 DNA is TGTGCCAGCAGCGTAGAACCAGGAACCGGTAGTGAGCAGTTCTTC. Amino acid sequence: CASSVEPGTGSEQFF.

This chain connects TRBV15 to TRBJ2-1; 12 bases are a match to TRBD2. There are 20 residues in the CDR3. The ends lost 0 bases at V and 1 base at J; junction bases unmatched: 10. Germline CDR1 reads LNHNV; CDR2 reads YYDKDF (reference sequence). In DNA, the CDR3 is TGTGCCACCAGCAGAGATTTGACTAGCGGGAGCAAAAGATCCTACAATGAGCAGTTCTTC. It encodes CATSRDLTSGSKRSYNEQFF.

As to this clone: The same CDR3 also results from other DNA sequences found in this sample. The V gene is TRBV7-2, the J gene TRBJ2-5; D gene unclear. Between the trimmed V and J ends, which lost 1 base and 4 bases, there was a span of 7 bases. The CDR3 runs to 13 residues. CDR1 is SGHTA, CDR2 FQGNSA, per germline. The chain's CDR3 is CASSLGQLETQYF. The DNA for the CDR3 is TGTGCCAGCAGCTTAGGACAACTAGAGACCCAGTACTTC. Looking up the rest from reference TRBV7-2 and TRBJ2-5 gives the full variable domain: GAGVSQSPSNKVTEKGKDVELRCDPISGHTALYWYRQSLGQGLEFLIYFQGNSAPDKSGLPSDRFSAERTGGSVSTLTIQRTQQEDSAVYLCASSLGQLETQYFGPGTRLLVL.

J is TRBJ1-5 and V is TRBV4-2, with no clear D. CDR3 size: 13 residues. The V and J ends lost 8 bases and 0 bases respectively, with 8 bases between them. Germline V lookup: CDR1 LGHNA, CDR2 YNFKEQ. CDR3 residues: CASSSGSNQPQHF. The CDR3 nucleotides read TGTGCCAGCTCGTCGGGTAGCAATCAGCCCCAGCATTTT.

This sequence joins TRBV27 and TRBJ2-7; D is possibly TRBD1 (5 bases). V lost 2 bases, J lost 0 bases, and 11 bases lay in between. From germline, CDR1 is MNHEY and CDR2 SMNVEV (reference sequence). The CDR3 length is 15 residues. The CDR3 loop reads CASSLQGISSYEQYF. CDR3 DNA: TGTGCCAGCAGTTTACAGGGAATAAGCTCCTACGAGCAGTACTTC.

V and J are TRBV11-2 and TRBJ2-5; D might be TRBD2 (5 bases). This CDR3 spans 17 amino acids. CDR1 SGHAT and CDR2 FQNNGV come from the germline V gene. V lost 4 bases, J lost 1 base, and 19 bases lay in between. CDR3 residues: CASSSNPLDFLQETQYF. The CDR3 DNA reads as TGTGCCAGCAGCTCTAATCCCCTGGACTTCCTCCAAGAGACCCAGTACTTC.

The CDR3 sequence: CASSISNSQTYEQYF. CDR3 in DNA: TGTGCCAGTAGTATTAGCAACAGCCAGACCTACGAGCAGTACTTC. This chain uses TRBV19 with TRBJ2-7; no clear D. This CDR3 comprises 15 residues. Per germline, CDR1 LNHDA and CDR2 SQIVND (reference sequence). V was cut by 3 bases and J by 2 bases, with 14 bases left in between.

The chain links TRBV10-1 to TRBJ2-1; 14 positions match TRBD2. Germline-derived CDR1 and CDR2 are WNHNN and SYGVQD (reference sequence). The CDR3 covers 16 residues. The J segment lost 9 bases and the V segment lost 4 bases, leaving 8 bases of the junction unmatched. The CDR3: CASSGKTSGRAGEQFF. The CDR3 bases are TGCGCCAGCAGTGGGAAGACTAGCGGGAGGGCCGGTGAGCAGTTCTTC.

V is TRBV6-6 and J is TRBJ2-2; D might be TRBD1 or TRBD2, each matching 5 bases. The V end lost 5 bases, the J end lost 7 bases, and 14 bases lay between the germline ends. The germline V gene has CDR1 MNHNY and CDR2 SVGAGI (reference sequence). The CDR3 contains 14 residues. CDR3 in amino acids: CASSRDGVGGELFF. The DNA for the CDR3 is TGTGCCAGCAGTCGGGACGGGGTGGGCGGGGAGCTGTTTTTT.

V and J are TRBV7-8 and TRBJ2-1; D ambiguous. CDR3 length: 15 residues. Germline CDR1 and CDR2: SGHVS and FQNEAQ. Trimming stripped 7 bases from V and 4 bases from J, with 17 bases between. CDR3 sequence reads: CASTPAVPTYNEQFF. CDR3 nucleotide sequence: TGTGCCAGCACGCCTGCGGTCCCCACGTACAATGAGCAGTTCTTC.

V usage is TRBV7-3 and J usage is TRBJ2-1; 9 nucleotides line up with TRBD2. Germline values: CDR1 SGHTA, CDR2 FQGTGA. V was clipped by 5 bases and J by 8 bases; unmatched bases: 7. The CDR3 loop spans 14 amino acids. CDR3 bases: TGTGCCAGCAGCATCCTAGCGGGACGCCATGAGCAGTTCTTC. Its protein is CASSILAGRHEQFF.

The V call is TRBV9, the J call TRBJ1-2; TRBD1 might be the D (5 bases). The CDR3 has 14 amino acids. The V gene lost 0 bases and the J gene lost 5 bases, with 11 bases spanning the gap. The germline CDR1 and CDR2 sequences are SGDLS and YYNGEE. For the CDR3, the DNA is TGTGCCAGCAGCGTAGGTACAGGAACTTATGGCTACACCTTC. This encodes CASSVGTGTYGYTF.

On this clone itself: Other DNA sequences in the same sample also yield this CDR3. The chain employs TRBV5-1 and TRBJ2-2; D is unclear. Deletions cut 2 bases from V and 1 base from J, with 3 bases between. Germline lookup yields CDR1 SGHRS and CDR2 YFSETQ. The CDR3 contains 13 residues. The CDR3 DNA reads TGCGCCAGCAGCTTTAAGAACACCGGGGAGCTGTTTTTT. It specifies CASSFKNTGELFF.

The chain couples TRBV28 to TRBJ2-3, with 7 bases aligning to TRBD2. This CDR3 region has 14 residues. After removal of 7 bases from V and 3 bases from J, the junction contained 7 bases not matched to a gene. Germline assignment: CDR1 MDHEN and CDR2 SYDVKM. The CDR3 region is CASISLGGTDTQYF. The CDR3 DNA reads TGTGCCAGCATTAGTTTGGGGGGGACAGATACGCAGTATTTT.

Here the CDR3 reads CASSVGYNQRYGYTF. CDR3 sequence (DNA): TGTGCCAGCAGCGTAGGGTACAACCAACGCTATGGCTACACCTTC. The chain combines TRBV9 with TRBJ1-2; D unclear. V lost 0 bases to trimming and J lost 4 bases, with 13 bases between them. CDR3 length: 15 amino acids. Germline V lookup: CDR1 SGDLS, CDR2 YYNGEE.

Worth noting for this clone: This specimen includes other DNA sequences encoding the same CDR3. The J gene is TRBJ1-4, the V gene TRBV18, with D unclear. The germline V gene has CDR1 KGHSH and CDR2 LQKENI. V dropped 2 bases and J dropped 6 bases, with 7 bases sitting between them. CDR3 size: 13 residues. CDR3 nucleotides: TGTGCCAGCTCACCAACCGAGGATGAAAAACTGTTTTTT. Protein sequence: CASSPTEDEKLFF.

The rearrangement links TRBV28 to TRBJ1-4; perhaps TRBD1 as D (6 bases). Germline CDR1 reads MDHEN; CDR2 reads SYDVKM. V was trimmed by 8 bases and J by 5 bases, leaving 15 bases between them. CDR3 length: 14 amino acids. As DNA, the CDR3 is TGTGCCAGCCAAAGAGGGGGGCTAAATGAAAAACTGTTTTTT. Its protein is CASQRGGLNEKLFF.

This clone appeared once. The rearrangement joins TRBV5-1 to TRBJ2-7, with D tentatively TRBD1 (6 bases). Per germline, CDR1 SGHRS and CDR2 YFSETQ. The CDR3 totals 14 residues. The V end was cut by 7 bases, the J end by 1 base, with 15 bases between. CDR3 nucleotide sequence: TGCGCCAGCGGAAACGTACAGGGTTCCTACGAGCAGTACTTC. It is translated as CASGNVQGSYEQYF.

The count of this clone is one. The sample contains more than one DNA sequence encoding this CDR3. The CDR3 is CASSYSGGMNTEAFF. CDR3 sequence (DNA): TGTGCCAGCAGTTACTCGGGGGGTATGAACACTGAAGCTTTCTTT. This sequence joins TRBV6-5 and TRBJ1-1; maybe TRBD1 (5 bases). V was clipped by 0 bases and J by 0 bases, with 8 bases between them. The germline V gene has CDR1 MNHEY and CDR2 SVGAGI. The CDR3 has 15 amino acids.

Of note for this clone: Other DNA sequences in this specimen translate into the identical CDR3. CDR3 coding DNA: TGCGCCAGCAGCTTGGGGTTGGGCAATGAAAAACTGTTTTTT. Translating it yields CASSLGLGNEKLFF. This chain joins TRBV5-1 and TRBJ1-4; D is ambiguous. The germline V gene has CDR1 SGHRS and CDR2 YFSETQ. V was pared by 0 bases and J by 5 bases, with 8 bases between. The CDR3 consists of 14 residues.